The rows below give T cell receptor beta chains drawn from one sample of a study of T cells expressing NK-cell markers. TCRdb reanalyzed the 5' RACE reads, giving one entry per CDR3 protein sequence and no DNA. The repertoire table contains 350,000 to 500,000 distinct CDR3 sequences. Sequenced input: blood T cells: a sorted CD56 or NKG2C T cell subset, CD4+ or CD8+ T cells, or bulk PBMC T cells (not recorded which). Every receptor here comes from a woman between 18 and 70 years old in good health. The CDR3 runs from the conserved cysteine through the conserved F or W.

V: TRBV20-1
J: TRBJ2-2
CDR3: CSARESAVNTGELFF

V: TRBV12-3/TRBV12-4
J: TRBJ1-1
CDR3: CASSAVPGQGAREAFF

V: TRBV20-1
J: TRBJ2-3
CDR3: CSASSLVEGSVTDTQYF

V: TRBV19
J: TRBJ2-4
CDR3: CASRIGTRGLKNIQYF

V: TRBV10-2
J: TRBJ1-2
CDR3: CASSESWQSSYGYTF

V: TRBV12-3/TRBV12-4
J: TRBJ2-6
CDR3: CATGGTGANVLTF

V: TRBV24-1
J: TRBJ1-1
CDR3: CATSDTASGNTEAFF

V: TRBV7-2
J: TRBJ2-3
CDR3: CASSSGTAFTQYF

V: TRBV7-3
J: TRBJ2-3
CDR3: CASSLGTGWDTDTQYF

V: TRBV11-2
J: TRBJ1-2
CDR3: CASSWRVFEDGYTF

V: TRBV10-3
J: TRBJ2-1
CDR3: CAISEGSGRVNEQFF

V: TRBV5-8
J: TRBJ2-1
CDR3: CASSSPGLHYNEQFF

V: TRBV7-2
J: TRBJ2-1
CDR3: CASSIAPSSYNEQFF

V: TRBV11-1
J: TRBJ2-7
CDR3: CASSLVGPSYEQYF

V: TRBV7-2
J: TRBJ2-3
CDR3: CASSINLGLAGERAQYF

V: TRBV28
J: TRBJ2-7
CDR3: CASRSGISLEQYF

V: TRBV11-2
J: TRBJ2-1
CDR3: CASSLDGGVGSYNEQFF

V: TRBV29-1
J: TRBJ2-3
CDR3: CSVIWLAGDTQYF

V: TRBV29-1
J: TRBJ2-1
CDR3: CSWTSGAYNEQFF

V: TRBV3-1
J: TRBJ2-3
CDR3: CASSPWTGESTDTQYF

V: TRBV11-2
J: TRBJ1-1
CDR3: CASSLKGEGYEAFF

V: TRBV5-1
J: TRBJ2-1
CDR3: CASSRGRPLGNEQFF

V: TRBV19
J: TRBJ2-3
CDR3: CASSIGDTQYF

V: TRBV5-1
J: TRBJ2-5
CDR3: CASSLEGFQETQYF

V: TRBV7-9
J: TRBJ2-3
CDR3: CASSPWSSGGPRDTQYF

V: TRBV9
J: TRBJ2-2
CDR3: CASSEQGASFGGELFF

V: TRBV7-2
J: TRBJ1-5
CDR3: CASSLLSAGSNQPQHF

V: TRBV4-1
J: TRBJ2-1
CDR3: CASSQDMSLAGAEEQFF

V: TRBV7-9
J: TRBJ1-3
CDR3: CASSLVTIGNTIYF

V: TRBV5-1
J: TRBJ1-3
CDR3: CASRPAPDSGNTIYF

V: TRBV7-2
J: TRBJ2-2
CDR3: CASSLIPGGYTGELFF

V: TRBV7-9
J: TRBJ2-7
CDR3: CASSHLSGSWYEQYF

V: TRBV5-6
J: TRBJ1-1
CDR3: CASSLPHTRNTEAFF

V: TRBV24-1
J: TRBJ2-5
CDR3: CATKEGETQYF

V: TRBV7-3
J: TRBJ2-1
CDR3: CASSLGGAGGLNEQFF

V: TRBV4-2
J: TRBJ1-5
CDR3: CASSPLGGVLGQPQHF

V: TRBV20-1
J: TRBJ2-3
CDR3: CSASMPSSADTQYF

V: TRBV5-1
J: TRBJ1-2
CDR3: CASSLDSGGALGYTF

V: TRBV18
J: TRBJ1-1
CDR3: CASSPRAGKNTEAFF

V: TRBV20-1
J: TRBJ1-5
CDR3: CSAAGQVNQPQHF

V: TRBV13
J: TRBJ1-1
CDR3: CASSLLGRNTEAFF

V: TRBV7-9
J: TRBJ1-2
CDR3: CASNVQNDYGYTF

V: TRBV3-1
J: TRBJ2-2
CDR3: CASSRAGVTTGELFF

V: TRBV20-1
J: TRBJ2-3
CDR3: CSGLRWKATDTQYF

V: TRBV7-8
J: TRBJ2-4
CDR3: CASSSEAKNIQYF

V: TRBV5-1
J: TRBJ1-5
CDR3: CASSLGTGGNQPQHF

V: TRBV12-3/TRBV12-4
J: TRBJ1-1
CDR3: CASSLTFTGSTEAFF

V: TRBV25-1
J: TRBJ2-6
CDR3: CASSLSGSTGANVLTF

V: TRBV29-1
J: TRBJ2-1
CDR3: CSAAGPSYNEQFF

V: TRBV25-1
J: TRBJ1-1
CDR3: CASSELGVNTEAFF

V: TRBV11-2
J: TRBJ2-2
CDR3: CASSLILAGVSGELFF

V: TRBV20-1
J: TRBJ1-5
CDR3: CSARGDRRDNQPQHF

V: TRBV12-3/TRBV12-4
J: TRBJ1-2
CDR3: CASRKQGLYGYTF